This T cell receptor (beta chain) was captured by sequencing in a study of blood T cell repertoires in COVID-19. Turning to the study itself: Specimens from acute and convalescent COVID-19 originated in the United States, Italy and Spain. In each case, the material was cDNA or gDNA derived from T cells, B-cell-depleted T cells, or PBMCs.

The germline V gene has CDR1 SGHRS and CDR2 YFSETQ. The V gene lost 0 bases and the J gene lost 4 bases, with 8 bases spanning the gap. There are 14 residues in the CDR3. Original processing notes: By means of reference gene primer amplification, nucleated cell counts were estimated. Only in-frame clones appear in the TCRdb table, and some are missing; sequencing was by immunoSEQ multiplex PCR. V and J calls and clone size are given by that table; D and trimming were obtained from the DNA. This sample yields approximately 140,000 clones, of which 65% to 80% are seen a single time; around 13% belongs to the top ten. The sample holds a few counts of this clone. This CDR3 is also generated by other DNA sequences in the sample.

Sequencing was done on a sample of peripheral blood. The sequence came from an older man with acute or convalescent COVID-19. The V and J genes are TRBV5-1 and TRBJ1-5; the D is unclear. The CDR3 DNA reads as TGCGCCAGCAGCTTGGAGGCGGGGAATCAGCCCCAGCATTTT. It translates to CASSLEAGNQPQHF.